This entry features one TCR beta chain sequence. This entry belongs to a study of CD8 T cells in ankylosing spondylitis. In TCRdb, the 5' RACE reads were re-called with MiXCR into one record per CDR3 protein. Of 200,000 or so distinct CDR3 sequences detected, roughly 20% appear once; the ten largest clones hold around 4.7%. V shed 1 base and J 6 bases; nucleotides not matched to a gene: 4. This CDR3 comprises 14 residues. In germline, CDR1 is WSHSY, CDR2 SAAADI. The chain combines TRBV10-2 with TRBJ1-1; the match to TRBD1 covers 8 bases. The source of this sequence is a male donor between 5 and 35 years old with ankylosing spondylitis or in good health (not recorded which). The sample taken for sequencing was blood, either unsorted or a sorted T cell fraction (not recorded which). CDR3 DNA sequence: TGCGCCAGCAGTGAGTTAGGACAGGGCTCTGAAGCTTTCTTT. Translating gives CASSELGQGSEAFF.